Sequencing of this T cell receptor (beta chain) was carried out in a study of blood T cell repertoires in COVID-19 (dated by TCRdb to the early 2020s). Turning to the overall study: The collaborator samples originated in the United States, Italy and Spain and spanned the acute and convalescent phases of COVID-19. The prospective study material was composed of cDNA or gDNA derived from T cells, B-cell-depleted T cells, or PBMCs. Deeply sampled blood TCRbeta repertoires from subjects exposed to, actively infected with, or recovered from COVID-19 were included in the dataset. The repertoires were released in a freely available public database intended as a resource for research on the immune response to SARS-CoV-2. Samples were obtained from the ongoing ImmuneRACE study (first 160 participants) and from over a thousand subjects provided by 6 global collaborators. The sample metadata nearly always contained a de-identified subject ID, COVID-19 status, age in years and sex. Where HLA class I and class II types were available, the types were taken from metadata supplied by the sample provider, not from assay-based typing.

About this clone itself: It lacks a known antigen. Within one base of it there is no much larger clone, and no base qualities were kept.

TCRbeta CDR3 regions were amplified from genomic DNA using the immunoSEQ Assay, a bias-controlled multiplex PCR. The paper's processing steps were these. The number of nucleated cells in each sample was estimated by amplification of reference gene primers within the assay. Sequence reads were collapsed and filtered to measure the absolute abundance of every unique TCRbeta CDR3 rearrangement. Productive Simpson clonality was computed per sample as the square root of Simpson's diversity index over productive rearrangements. The table was pulled from immuneACCESS by TCRdb, which kept in-frame rearrangements only. Such tables lose some clones; where checked, under half of the loss comes from unresolved V genes, and the rest has no known cause. V and J calls and clone size come straight from that table; D and trimming were deduced from the DNA. Across this sample there are fewer than 500,000 clones, with around 87% seen only once. The top ten clonotypes cover 1% to 1.5% of the sample.

Participants in the prospective study were aged 18 to 89 years, lived in under 30 United States geographic areas, and enrolled through a virtual design. In the prospective study, participants were assigned to cohorts based on the clinical history participants reported in a screening survey and a study questionnaire. Recovered participants in ImmuneRACE Cohort 3 were defined by two consecutive negative NP/OP PCR tests, clearance by a healthcare professional, or resolution of symptoms. Each participant in the prospective study had whole blood, serum and a nasopharyngeal or oropharyngeal swab collected by mobile phlebotomists. Over an approximately 2-month period, participants in the prospective study had the option of providing additional blood draws and questionnaires. Prospective study blood samples were shipped either frozen or at room temperature before DNA extraction. What the study reported, not specific to this receptor: The amount of clinical and demographic metadata varied by source and participant and was provided uncurated.

Here V drops 4 bases and J drops 4 bases, and the junction holds 5 bases not matched to any gene. CDR1 and CDR2 (SGHRS, YFSETQ) derive from the germline V gene. The CDR3 numbers 14 residues from cysteine through phenylalanine. Kept here is only the CDR3 DNA, which spans 42 bases and is read in frame from base 1. Material: PBMCs or T cells enriched from blood (not recorded which). The receptor's source is a man between 25 and 39 years old who had recovered from COVID-19. The rearrangement joined TRBV5-1 to TRBJ1-1, and 9 junction bases match TRBD1. The CDR3 protein is CASSRQGQGTEAFF. The bases are TGCGCCAGCAGCCGACAGGGACAGGGCACTGAAGCTTTCTTT.